The present T cell receptor beta chain was sequenced within a study of Tregs in tolerant kidney transplant recipients. This table comes from immunoSEQ multiplex PCR, and its TCRdb copy is limited to in-frame clones, with some not included. The sample has 50,000 to 55,000 clones, about 89% seen once. The CDR3 runs 15 residues. After removal of 4 bases from V and 6 bases from J, the junction contained 9 bases not matched to a gene. CDR1 is SGHDT and CDR2 is YYEEEE in the germline V gene. Related graft donors supplied nonmyeloablative bone marrow transplants, and mixed chimerism was transient. The TCR originated in a human patient who received a combined kidney and bone marrow transplant. Some of these T cells may belong to the graft donor. Sequencing used CD8+ T cells from blood (PBMCs), obtained 24 months after the transplant. The chain carries TRBV5-6 and TRBJ2-5, with 10 bases matching TRBD2. Here the CDR3 reads CASSPPSGSRKTQYF. CDR3 coding DNA: TGTGCCAGCAGCCCTCCTAGCGGGAGCCGAAAGACCCAGTACTTC. Based on the CDR3 plus reference TRBV5-6 and TRBJ2-5, the full variable domain is DAGVTQSPTHLIKTRGQQVTLRCSPKSGHDTVSWYQQALGQGPQFIFQYYEEEERQRGNFPDRFSGHQFPNYSSELNVNALLLGDSALYLCASSPPSGSRKTQYFGPGTRLLVL.